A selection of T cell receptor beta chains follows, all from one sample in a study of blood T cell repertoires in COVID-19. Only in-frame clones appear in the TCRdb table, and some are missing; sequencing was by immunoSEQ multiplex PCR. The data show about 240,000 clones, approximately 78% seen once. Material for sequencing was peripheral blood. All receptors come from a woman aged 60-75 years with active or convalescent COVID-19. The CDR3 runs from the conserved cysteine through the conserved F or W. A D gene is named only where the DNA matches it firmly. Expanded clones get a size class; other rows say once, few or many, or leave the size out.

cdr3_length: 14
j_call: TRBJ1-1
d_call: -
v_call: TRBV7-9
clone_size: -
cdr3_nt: TGTGCCAGCACCCCGGCAGGATTGAACACTGAAGCTTTCTTT
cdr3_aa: CASTPAGLNTEAFF

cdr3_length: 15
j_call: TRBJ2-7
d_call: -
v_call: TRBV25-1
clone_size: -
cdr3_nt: TGTGCCAGCAGTGAATGGGACTCCAGCAGCTACGAGCAGTACTTC
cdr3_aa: CASSEWDSSSYEQYF

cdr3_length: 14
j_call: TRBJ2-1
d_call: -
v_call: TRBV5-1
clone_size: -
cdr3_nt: TGCGCCAGCAGCTTTAACACGGGTGGAAATGAGCAGTTCTTC
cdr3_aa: CASSFNTGGNEQFF

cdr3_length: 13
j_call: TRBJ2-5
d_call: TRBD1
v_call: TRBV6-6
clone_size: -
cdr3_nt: TGTGCCAGCAGTCGACCGGGACAGGGAACCCAGTACTTC
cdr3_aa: CASSRPGQGTQYF

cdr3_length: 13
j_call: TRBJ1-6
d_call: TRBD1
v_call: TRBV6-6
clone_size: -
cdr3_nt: TGTGCCAGCAATGGACAGGGAAGTTCACCCCTCCACTTT
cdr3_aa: CASNGQGSSPLHF

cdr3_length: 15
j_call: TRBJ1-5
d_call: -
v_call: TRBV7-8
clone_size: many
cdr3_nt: TGTGCCAGCAGCTTGAGGGCAGATAGCAATCAGCCCCAGCATTTT
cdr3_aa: CASSLRADSNQPQHF

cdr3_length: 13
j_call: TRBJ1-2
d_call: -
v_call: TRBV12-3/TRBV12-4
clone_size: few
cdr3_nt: TGTGCCAGCAGTTTACGTCGCGGCTATGGCTACACCTTC
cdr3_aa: CASSLRRGYGYTF

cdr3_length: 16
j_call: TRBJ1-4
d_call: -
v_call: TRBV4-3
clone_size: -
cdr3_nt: TGCGCCAGCAGCCAAGCTTCCAGGGCGGTGAATGAAAAACTGTTTTTT
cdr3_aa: CASSQASRAVNEKLFF

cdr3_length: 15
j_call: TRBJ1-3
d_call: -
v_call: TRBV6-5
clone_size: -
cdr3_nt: TGTGCCAGCAGGCCCGACTGGTCCTCTGGAAACACCATATATTTT
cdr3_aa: CASRPDWSSGNTIYF

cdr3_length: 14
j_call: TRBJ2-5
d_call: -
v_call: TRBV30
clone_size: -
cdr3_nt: TGTGCCTGGAGTGTTGGGGGGGCAGGGGAGACCCAGTACTTC
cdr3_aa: CAWSVGGAGETQYF

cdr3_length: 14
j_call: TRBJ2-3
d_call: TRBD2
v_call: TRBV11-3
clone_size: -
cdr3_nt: TGTGCCAGCAGCTTCAGCGGGGGCACAGATACGCAGTATTTT
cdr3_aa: CASSFSGGTDTQYF

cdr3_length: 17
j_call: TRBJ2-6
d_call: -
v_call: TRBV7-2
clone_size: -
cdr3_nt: TGTGCCAGCAGCTCCCAAATCGGGGGAACTGGGGCCAACGTCCTGACTTTC
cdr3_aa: CASSSQIGGTGANVLTF

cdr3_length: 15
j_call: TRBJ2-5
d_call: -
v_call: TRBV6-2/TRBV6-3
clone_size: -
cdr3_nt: TGTGCCAGCAGTTACGGGAGCGGCGACCAAGAGACCCAGTACTTC
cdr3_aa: CASSYGSGDQETQYF

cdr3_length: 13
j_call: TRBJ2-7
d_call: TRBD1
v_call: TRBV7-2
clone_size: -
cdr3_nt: TGTGCCAGCAGCTTCGACAGGGGTCACGAGCAGTACTTC
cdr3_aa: CASSFDRGHEQYF

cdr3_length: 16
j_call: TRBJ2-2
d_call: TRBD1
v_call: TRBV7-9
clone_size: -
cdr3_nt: TGTGCCAGCAGCTTAATCGGGACAGGGGTCACCGGGGAGCTGTTTTTT
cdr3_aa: CASSLIGTGVTGELFF

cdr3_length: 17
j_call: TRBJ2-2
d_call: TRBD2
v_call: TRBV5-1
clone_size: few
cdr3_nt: TGCGCCAGCAGCCTGGGGAGCGGGGGGACGAACACCGGGGAGCTGTTTTTT
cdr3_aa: CASSLGSGGTNTGELFF

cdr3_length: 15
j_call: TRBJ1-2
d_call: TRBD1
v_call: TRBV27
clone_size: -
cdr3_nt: TGTGCCAGCAGTTCCCCTAGACAGGGGGCCTATGGCTACACCTTC
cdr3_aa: CASSSPRQGAYGYTF

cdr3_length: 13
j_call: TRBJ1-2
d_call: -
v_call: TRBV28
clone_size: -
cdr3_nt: TGTGCCAGCAGTTTACCAGGGTATAAGGGCTACACCTTC
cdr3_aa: CASSLPGYKGYTF

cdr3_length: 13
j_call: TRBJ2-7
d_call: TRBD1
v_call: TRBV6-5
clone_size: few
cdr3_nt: TGTGCCAGCAGTTACGGACAGGGCAGCGAGCAGTACTTC
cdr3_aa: CASSYGQGSEQYF

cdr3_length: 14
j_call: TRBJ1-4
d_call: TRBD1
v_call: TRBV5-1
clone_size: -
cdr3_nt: TGCGCCAGCAGTGGGACAGTAACTAATGAAAAACTGTTTTTT
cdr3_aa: CASSGTVTNEKLFF

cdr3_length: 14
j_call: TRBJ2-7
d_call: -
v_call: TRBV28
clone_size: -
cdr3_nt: TGTGCCAGCAGAAGAGGCGGGGCCCACTACGAGCAGTACTTC
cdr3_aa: CASRRGGAHYEQYF

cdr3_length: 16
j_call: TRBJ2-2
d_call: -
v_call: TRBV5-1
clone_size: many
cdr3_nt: TGCGCCAGCAGCCTGGAGGGGGCTATGAACACCGGGGAGCTGTTTTTT
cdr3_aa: CASSLEGAMNTGELFF

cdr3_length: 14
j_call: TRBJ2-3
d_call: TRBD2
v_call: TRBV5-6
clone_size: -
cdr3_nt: TGTGCCAGCAGGACTAGCGGGGGGCCAGATACGCAGTATTTT
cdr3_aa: CASRTSGGPDTQYF

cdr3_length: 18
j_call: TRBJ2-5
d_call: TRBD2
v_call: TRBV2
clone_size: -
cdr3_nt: TGTGCCAGCAGTGAAGCGCTTCGACTAGCGGGGCCCGAAGAGACCCAGTACTTC
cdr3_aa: CASSEALRLAGPEETQYF

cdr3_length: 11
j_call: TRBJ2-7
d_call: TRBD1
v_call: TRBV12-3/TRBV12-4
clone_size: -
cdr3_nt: TGTGCCAGCCGGGACAGTTACGAGCAGTACTTC
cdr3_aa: CASRDSYEQYF

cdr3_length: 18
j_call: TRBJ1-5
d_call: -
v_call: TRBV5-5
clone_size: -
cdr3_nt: TGTGCCAGCAGCTTGGTCGGCTGGGGAGGGTATAGCAATCAGCCCCAGCATTTT
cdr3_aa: CASSLVGWGGYSNQPQHF

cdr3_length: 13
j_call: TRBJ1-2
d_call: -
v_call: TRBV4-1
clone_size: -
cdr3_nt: TGCGCCAGCAGCCAAGATGGCTACTATGGCTACACCTTC
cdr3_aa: CASSQDGYYGYTF

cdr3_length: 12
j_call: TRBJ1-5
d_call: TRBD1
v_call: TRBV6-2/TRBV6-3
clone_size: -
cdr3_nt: TGTGCCAGCAGCCACAGGGGGCAGCCCCAGCATTTT
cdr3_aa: CASSHRGQPQHF

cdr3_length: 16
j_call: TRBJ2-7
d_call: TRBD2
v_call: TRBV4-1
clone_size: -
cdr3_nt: TGCGCCAGCAGCCTCGCCCCTAGCGGGGGACCCTACGAGCAGTACTTC
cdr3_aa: CASSLAPSGGPYEQYF